Below, 31 T cell receptor beta chains from the same sample are listed, as sequenced in a study of PD-1 blockade in classical Hodgkin lymphoma. Patients all relapsed after autologous stem cell transplantation, and there was variation in brentuximab vedotin exposure. Data came from immunoSEQ multiplex PCR; TCRdb stores just in-frame clones and leaves some out. This table holds approximately 22,000 clones, around 70% found once. Sequences were derived from peripheral blood mononuclear cells (PBMCs), sampled before the second cycle of nivolumab. The receptor set was obtained from a human donor with classical Hodgkin lymphoma.

The V call is TRBV7-9, the J call TRBJ2-3; 9 bases fit TRBD1. V was clipped by 1 base and J by 3 bases; unmatched bases: 5. The CDR3 totals 16 residues. Germline lookup yields CDR1 SEHNR and CDR2 FQNEAQ (reference sequence). The CDR3 nucleotides read TGTGCCAGCAGCTTAGGGACAGGGGAGGGGACAGATACGCAGTATTTT. Its translation: CASSLGTGEGTDTQYF.

The chain links TRBV27 to TRBJ2-3, with 10 bases identical to TRBD2. This CDR3 has 17 amino acids. V lost 6 bases and J lost 2; bases outside the gene matches: 11. Germline lookup yields CDR1 MNHEY and CDR2 SMNVEV (reference sequence). The CDR3 is CASSRFLAGGHTDTQYF. The CDR3 DNA reads as TGTGCCAGCAGCAGATTTTTAGCGGGAGGCCACACAGATACGCAGTATTTT.

This clone was detected only once. The gene calls are TRBV28 and TRBJ2-5; no reliable D call. This CDR3 is 14 amino acids long. Looked up from germline, CDR1 is MDHEN and CDR2 is SYDVKM. Trimming shortened V by 4 bases and J by 2 bases, and 11 bases separated the two germline ends. CDR3 residues: CASSSYVTQETQYF. CDR3 DNA sequence: TGTGCCAGCAGTTCTTATGTCACACAAGAGACCCAGTACTTC.

Within the sample, this clone is medium-sized. V gene TRBV2 combines with J gene TRBJ2-1; 7 positions agree with TRBD2. Losses at the gene ends were 8 bases for V and 6 bases for J; bases not matched to a gene: 10. The CDR3 covers 14 residues. Germline loops: CDR1 SNHLY, CDR2 FYNNEI. The CDR3 spells CASAASGGVNEQFF. In DNA form, the CDR3 reads TGTGCCAGCGCCGCTAGCGGTGGGGTCAATGAGCAGTTCTTC.

J is TRBJ2-7 and V is TRBV6-1; no definite D call. CDR3 length equals 13 residues. Trimming stripped 1 base from V and 6 bases from J, with 10 bases between. Germline CDR1 reads MNHNS; CDR2 reads SASEGT. The CDR3 here is CASSEDFPTEQYF. DNA of the CDR3: TGTGCCAGCAGTGAAGACTTCCCTACCGAGCAGTACTTC.

In nucleotides, the CDR3 is TGTGCCAGCAGCCCGACAACTAACTATGGCTACACCTTC. Its translation is CASSPTTNYGYTF. The V call is TRBV6-5, the J call TRBJ1-2; D is unclear. Germline V gives CDR1 MNHEY, CDR2 SVGAGI. V dropped 6 bases and J dropped 0 bases, with 8 bases sitting between them. There are 13 residues in the CDR3.

The chain combines TRBV5-1 with TRBJ1-6; 9 bases agree with TRBD1. CDR1 and CDR2 (germline): SGHRS, YFSETQ. The V gene end was trimmed by 1 base and the J gene end by 10 bases; junction bases not matched to a gene: 6. The length of the CDR3 is 15 residues. The CDR3 DNA follows: TGCGCCAGCAGCTTGCTGACAGGGGGTGGGTCACCCCTCCACTTT. Translated: CASSLLTGGGSPLHF.

This chain joins TRBV7-9 and TRBJ2-5; 7 bases line up with TRBD1. The CDR3 totals 16 residues. Germline CDR1 is SEHNR and CDR2 is FQNEAQ (reference sequence). The J segment lost 5 bases and the V segment lost 1 base, leaving 10 bases of the junction unmatched. The CDR3 here is CASSLGSTQGTETQYF. As DNA, the CDR3 is TGTGCCAGCAGCTTAGGATCCACACAGGGGACGGAGACCCAGTACTTC.

This clone has only a few counts. The genes are TRBV7-8 and TRBJ2-2, with TRBD1 matching over 9 bases. This CDR3 is 15 amino acids long. In germline, CDR1 is SGHVS, CDR2 FQNEAQ. The V gene end was trimmed by 6 bases and the J gene end by 4 bases; junction bases not matched to a gene: 6. The CDR3 is CASRGGTGSTGELFF. The DNA of the CDR3 is TGTGCCAGCAGGGGTGGGACAGGGAGCACCGGGGAGCTGTTTTTT.

This clone showed up just once. The chain carries TRBV29-1 and TRBJ2-6; 7 bases line up with TRBD1. Trimming removed 0 bases from V and 1 base from J; junction bases left unmatched: 9. Germline V lookup: CDR1 SQVTM, CDR2 ANQGSEA. The CDR3 covers 18 residues. The CDR3 nucleotides read TGCAGCGTTGAAGAACCAGGGGGATTTGGATCTGGGGCCAACGTCCTGACTTTC. Translated, it gives CSVEEPGGFGSGANVLTF.

The chain joins TRBV10-3 to TRBJ1-4, with unresolved D. The CDR3 is 12 residues long. The germline V gene encodes CDR1 ENHRY and CDR2 SYGVKD. V was cut by 3 bases and J by 8 bases, with 7 bases left in between. The CDR3 region is CAISEAGEKLFF. CDR3 coding DNA: TGTGCCATCAGTGAAGCCGGGGAAAAACTGTTTTTT.

As DNA, the CDR3 is TGTGCCAGCAGCTTTGGTACTAGCGGTTTACGAAGCTCCTACAATGAGCAGTTCTTC. It is translated as CASSFGTSGLRSSYNEQFF. The chain has TRBV5-4 and TRBJ2-1; TRBD2 agrees at 8 bases. The junction had 13 bases not matched to a gene; V was cut back by 2 bases and J by 0 bases. Germline-derived CDR1 and CDR2 are SGHNT and YYREEE (reference sequence). The CDR3 is 19 amino acids.

The chain employs TRBV5-4 and TRBJ2-1; 15 bases are a match to TRBD2. The CDR3 contains 17 residues. From germline, CDR1 is SGHNT and CDR2 YYREEE (reference sequence). The trim removed 4 bases at V and 1 base at J, leaving 3 bases unmatched. CDR3 protein: CASSTGLAGGSYNEQFF. In DNA form, the CDR3 reads TGTGCCAGCAGCACTGGACTAGCGGGAGGGTCCTACAATGAGCAGTTCTTC.

The chain carries TRBV7-2 and TRBJ2-1, with D uncertain. V was trimmed by 5 bases and J by 0 bases, leaving 11 bases between them. The CDR3 consists of 15 residues. The germline V gene encodes CDR1 SGHTA and CDR2 FQGNSA. The CDR3 spells CASSLPVRSYNEQFF. The DNA of the CDR3 is TGTGCCAGCAGCCTCCCGGTCCGCTCCTACAATGAGCAGTTCTTC.

The rearrangement joins TRBV6-1 to TRBJ2-1; D gene unclear. CDR1 is MNHNS, CDR2 SASEGT, per germline. This CDR3 spans 10 amino acids. V lost 7 bases to trimming and J lost 5 bases, with 3 bases between them. In DNA form, the CDR3 reads TGTGCCAGCAACCACAATGAGCAGTTCTTC. Translating gives CASNHNEQFF.

This chain uses TRBV6-1 with TRBJ1-1; 8 nucleotides align to TRBD1. Trimming removed 5 bases from V and 1 base from J; junction bases left unmatched: 6. Germline CDR1 reads MNHNS; CDR2 reads SASEGT. CDR3 length equals 15 residues. The CDR3 region is CASSSRDRWNTEAFF. Here the CDR3 DNA reads TGTGCCAGCAGTTCGAGGGACAGGTGGAACACTGAAGCTTTCTTT.

The CDR3 DNA reads as TGTGCCAGCAGTTTTCGAGGACAGGCCATTGAAAAACTGTTTTTT. This translates into CASSFRGQAIEKLFF. The V and J genes are TRBV28 and TRBJ1-4; 7 nucleotides match TRBD1. CDR3 length: 15 amino acids. Losses at the gene ends were 3 bases for V and 7 bases for J; bases not matched to a gene: 8. CDR1 and CDR2 from the germline V gene are MDHEN and SYDVKM. The full variable domain, with the rest looked up from reference TRBV28 and TRBJ1-4, is DVKVTQSSRYLVKRTGEKVFLECVQDMDHENMFWYRQDPGLGLRLIYFSYDVKMKEKGDIPEGYSVSREKKERFSLILESASTNQTSMYLCASSFRGQAIEKLFFGSGTQLSVL.

The J gene is TRBJ1-1, the V gene TRBV27, with D unclear. The V and J ends lost 6 bases and 5 bases respectively, with 10 bases between them. The CDR3 is 12 residues long. CDR1 MNHEY and CDR2 SMNVEV come from the germline V gene (reference sequence). CDR3 residues: CASRSGWTEAFF. For the CDR3, the DNA is TGTGCCAGCAGATCAGGATGGACTGAAGCTTTCTTT.

The V gene is TRBV2, the J gene TRBJ2-1, with D tentatively TRBD1 (6 bases). Germline V gives CDR1 SNHLY, CDR2 FYNNEI. The CDR3 extends over 13 amino acids. V lost 3 bases, J lost 8 bases, and 11 bases lay in between. The CDR3 region is CASSDWGQDEQFF. CDR3 DNA sequence: TGTGCCAGCAGTGATTGGGGGCAGGATGAGCAGTTCTTC.

The V gene is TRBV18, the J gene TRBJ2-7, with 7 nucleotides matching TRBD2. In germline, CDR1 is KGHSH, CDR2 LQKENI. J was trimmed by 4 bases and V by 6 bases; bases with no gene match: 9. CDR3 length equals 14 residues. The CDR3, as DNA: TGTGCCAGCTCGCGAGGACTAGACTCGTACGAGCAGTACTTC. This codes for CASSRGLDSYEQYF.

V is TRBV20-1 and J is TRBJ1-2; D is uncertain. CDR1 and CDR2 from the germline V gene are DFQATT and SNEGSKA (reference sequence). The CDR3 spans 8 residues. Between the trimmed V and J ends, which lost 8 bases and 8 bases, there was a span of 6 bases. The DNA for the CDR3 is TGCAGTCCGTGGGGCTACACCTTC. Its translation: CSPWGYTF.

V gene TRBV5-1 combines with J gene TRBJ2-1; 8 bases fit TRBD1. The germline V gene has CDR1 SGHRS and CDR2 YFSETQ. V was pared by 4 bases and J by 7 bases, with 10 bases of the junction left unmatched. This CDR3 comprises 15 residues. CDR3 nucleotides: TGCGCCAGCAGCGCGTTAGGACAGGGTTTGAATGAGCAGTTCTTC. Encoded protein: CASSALGQGLNEQFF.

V gene TRBV7-9 combines with J gene TRBJ2-5; D gene uncertain. The CDR3 has 14 residues. Trimming cost V 5 bases and J 1 base, with 11 bases left between them. Germline V lookup: CDR1 SEHNR, CDR2 FQNEAQ (reference sequence). In DNA, the CDR3 is TGTGCCAGCAGCCAGAGAGAGGCCCAAGAGACCCAGTACTTC. This encodes CASSQREAQETQYF.

The chain links TRBV18 to TRBJ2-6; 9 nucleotides align to TRBD1. Germline values: CDR1 KGHSH, CDR2 LQKENI. Losses at the gene ends were 3 bases for V and 0 bases for J; bases not matched to a gene: 6. The length of the CDR3 is 18 residues. The CDR3 loop reads CASSPRGQGYSGANVLTF. DNA of the CDR3: TGTGCCAGCTCACCGAGAGGACAGGGGTACTCTGGGGCCAACGTCCTGACTTTC. Full variable domain (remainder filled in from reference TRBV18 and TRBJ2-6): NAGVMQNPRHLVRRRGQEARLRCSPMKGHSHVYWYRQLPEEGLKFMVYLQKENIIDESGMPKERFSAEFPKEGPSILRIQQVVRGDSAAYFCASSPRGQGYSGANVLTFGAGSRLTVL.

The gene calls are TRBV7-2 and TRBJ2-7, with D perhaps matching TRBD2 (5 bases). Trimming stripped 0 bases from V and 3 bases from J, with 9 bases between. The V gene's germline CDR1 is SGHTA and CDR2 FQGNSA. This CDR3 has 14 residues. The CDR3 coding sequence is TGTGCCAGCAGCTTAGCGGGTGGGAGCTACGAGCAGTACTTC. Amino acid sequence: CASSLAGGSYEQYF.

This CDR3 is CASSYTLAGDNEQFF. CDR3 DNA sequence: TGTGCCAGCAGTTACACACTAGCGGGGGACAATGAGCAGTTCTTC. The chain joins TRBV6-6 to TRBJ2-1, with 11 positions matching TRBD2. Germline values: CDR1 MNHNY, CDR2 SVGAGI (reference sequence). With 2 bases clipped from V and 5 bases from J, the junction kept 2 bases outside the gene matches. CDR3 size: 15 residues.

This clone has more than one count but fewer than ten. This rearrangement joins TRBV11-2 to TRBJ2-7; D is undetermined. This CDR3 has 14 amino acids. The germline V and J ends were trimmed by 1 base and 6 bases, with 13 bases remaining between them. The germline gives CDR1 SGHAT, CDR2 FQNNGV. The CDR3, as DNA: TGTGCCAGCAGCTTAGGCTTTGGAGCGACCGAGCAGTACTTC. It encodes CASSLGFGATEQYF.

V and J are TRBV28 and TRBJ1-2; D unresolved. Germline CDR1 is MDHEN and CDR2 is SYDVKM. The CDR3 totals 11 residues. V dropped 5 bases and J dropped 4 bases, with 5 bases sitting between them. The CDR3 nucleotides read TGTGCCAGCAGTGCAGTCTATGGCTACACCTTC. It specifies CASSAVYGYTF.

J is TRBJ1-3 and V is TRBV7-6; D gene ambiguous. V was shortened by 3 bases and J by 0 bases, with 12 bases between the two germline ends. Per the germline V gene, CDR1 is SGHVS and CDR2 is FNYEAQ. This CDR3 has 16 residues. CDR3 sequence: CASSLGGRHSGNTIYF. CDR3 bases: TGTGCCAGCAGCTTGGGTGGCCGCCACTCTGGAAACACCATATATTTT.

The V call is TRBV5-1, the J call TRBJ2-7; D might be TRBD1 (5 bases). In germline, CDR1 is SGHRS, CDR2 YFSETQ. CDR3 length equals 18 residues. Trimming left V 0 bases short and J 3 bases short, with 22 bases between. The CDR3 reads CASSLGQGRLVEIYEQYF. CDR3 in DNA: TGCGCCAGCAGCTTGGGGCAGGGTAGGTTGGTGGAGATCTACGAGCAGTACTTC.

The rearrangement links TRBV27 to TRBJ1-3; 8 nucleotides agree with TRBD1. Germline values: CDR1 MNHEY, CDR2 SMNVEV (reference sequence). V was clipped by 4 bases and J by 4 bases; unmatched bases: 6. The CDR3 spans 15 residues. CDR3 residues: CASSSRTGLGNTIYF. Here the CDR3 DNA reads TGTGCCAGCAGTTCCCGGACAGGGTTGGGAAACACCATATATTTT.